This T cell receptor beta chain was sequenced in a study of control samples from healthy donors and cancer patients (TCRdb year 2020). A word on this clone: It lacks a known antigen. The record has no base qualities; no much larger clone is one base away.

V and J are truncated by 3 bases and 2 bases respectively, leaving an intervening sequence of 14 bases. The CDR3 measures 16 amino acids from cysteine to phenylalanine. The retained sequence is limited to the CDR3, 48 bases, with the frame set at the first base. Looking up the germline V gene (reference sequence) yields CDR1 LGHDT and CDR2 YNNKEL. The library came from the immunoSEQ multiplex PCR assay. As stored in TCRdb, this immuneACCESS dataset retains in-frame rearrangements with V and J assigned. A fraction of the clones does not appear; measured against another copy, unresolved V genes explain less than half of the discrepancy, and the remainder lacks a known reason. The sample contains about 60,000 clones, roughly 85% of them found a single time. The ten most abundant clones make up nearly 5.5% of the sample.

The TCR comes from a man in his forties in good health. The sequencing input was blood. The chain links TRBV3-1 (or the pseudogene TRBV3-2) with TRBJ2-1; the D gene is possibly TRBD1 or TRBD2, each agreeing over 5 bases. The DNA sequence follows: TGTGCCAGCAGCCAGACGGGACCCCAAACCTACAATGAGCAGTTCTTC. It specifies CASSQTGPQTYNEQFF.